Below, 11 T cell receptor beta chains from the same sample are listed, as sequenced in a study of cytomegalovirus exposure and HLA in healthy donors. With 60 Vbeta and 13 Jbeta primers, the PCR was carried out. Sequencing used immunoSEQ multiplex PCR; TCRdb keeps in-frame clones, though not all of them. The repertoire table contains tens of thousands of clones. Input material: PBMCs. The receptors were sampled from a male donor in good health and CMV-seronegative.

This rearrangement joins TRBV5-1 to TRBJ1-1, with D possibly matching TRBD1 (5 bases). Germline values: CDR1 SGHRS, CDR2 YFSETQ. The CDR3 has 16 amino acids. Trimming removed 0 bases from V and 0 bases from J, with 12 bases in between. DNA for the CDR3: TGCGCCAGCAGCTTGGAGTTAGGGGTCATGAACACTGAAGCTTTCTTT. It encodes CASSLELGVMNTEAFF.

The V gene is TRBV6-6, the J gene TRBJ1-1; D gene unclear. Between the trimmed V and J ends, which lost 4 bases and 4 bases, there was a span of 13 bases. Germline lookup yields CDR1 MNHNY and CDR2 SVGAGI (reference sequence). The CDR3 has 14 residues. The CDR3 reads CASSFSAGSTEAFF. CDR3 nucleotide sequence: TGTGCCAGCAGTTTTAGCGCGGGATCCACTGAAGCTTTCTTT.

The V and J genes are TRBV4-3 and TRBJ1-1; a weak D match, TRBD1 (5 bases). Trimming removed 0 bases from V and 4 bases from J, with 9 bases in between. The germline V gene encodes CDR1 LGHNA and CDR2 YSLEER. The CDR3 loop spans 14 amino acids. CDR3 sequence reads: CASSQDQGSTEAFF. CDR3 DNA sequence: TGCGCCAGCAGCCAAGATCAGGGCAGCACTGAAGCTTTCTTT.

The V call is TRBV30, the J call TRBJ2-7; 12 bases match TRBD2. Germline trimming cut 1 base from V and 3 bases from J; bases unmatched to any gene: 1. Germline V gene sequence: CDR1 GTSNPN, CDR2 SVGIG (reference sequence). The CDR3 runs 14 residues. DNA of the CDR3: TGTGCCTGGAGTGCTAGCGGGGGGGTCTACGAGCAGTACTTC. Its translation is CAWSASGGVYEQYF.

This chain connects TRBV5-6 to TRBJ2-3; 7 bases align to TRBD2. CDR3 length: 16 residues. Unmatched junction bases numbered 8, after V lost 2 bases and J lost 2 bases. CDR1 is SGHDT and CDR2 is YYEEEE in the germline V gene. This CDR3 is CASSFLAEIHTDTQYF. For the CDR3, the DNA is TGTGCCAGCAGCTTCCTAGCGGAAATACACACAGATACGCAGTATTTT.

The genes are TRBV11-3 and TRBJ2-7; 7 bases match TRBD1. CDR3 length equals 11 residues. J lost 5 bases, V lost 5 bases, and 0 bases had no gene match. Germline lookup yields CDR1 SGHNT and CDR2 YENEEA. CDR3 amino acids: CASSTGDEQYF. The DNA for the CDR3 is TGTGCCAGCAGCACAGGGGACGAGCAGTACTTC.

V is TRBV5-4 and J is TRBJ2-7; D is uncertain. Per the germline V gene, CDR1 is SGHNT and CDR2 is YYREEE (reference sequence). This CDR3 region has 12 residues. The V end lost 0 bases, the J end lost 9 bases, and 10 bases lay between the germline ends. CDR3 coding DNA: TGTGCCAGCAGCTTGGGTCAGGTAGGGCAGTACTTC. It encodes CASSLGQVGQYF.

The chain's CDR3 is CASNTGDSNQPQHF. CDR3 DNA sequence: TGTGCCAGCAACACAGGGGATAGCAATCAGCCCCAGCATTTT. V and J are TRBV10-3 and TRBJ1-5; 7 bases agree with TRBD1. Trimming at V came to 10 bases and at J to 0 bases, leaving 6 bases not matched to a gene. Germline CDR1 ENHRY, CDR2 SYGVKD. The CDR3 sequence is 14 residues long.

This rearrangement joins TRBV10-2 to TRBJ2-7; tentative D call: TRBD1 (6 bases). CDR3 size: 12 residues. Germline CDR1 is WSHSY and CDR2 is SAAADI. V shed 6 bases and J shed 7 bases, with 13 bases lying between them. The CDR3 loop is CASRDRLGEQYF. The CDR3 DNA reads as TGCGCCAGCAGAGACAGGCTGGGGGAGCAGTACTTC.

This chain uses TRBV27 with TRBJ1-6, with D maybe TRBD1 (5 bases). This CDR3 has 15 amino acids. Trimming left V 4 bases short and J 6 bases short, with 13 bases between. Germline assignment: CDR1 MNHEY and CDR2 SMNVEV (reference sequence). The DNA of the CDR3 is TGTGCCAGCAGTTCCCTCGGGGGAGGTAATTCACCCCTCCACTTT. Translated: CASSSLGGGNSPLHF.

J is TRBJ1-6 and V is TRBV25-1, with TRBD1 identical over 10 bases. Germline-derived CDR1 and CDR2 are MGHDK and SYGVNS. This CDR3 has 17 residues. V was pared by 4 bases and J by 10 bases, with 13 bases of the junction left unmatched. This chain's CDR3 is CASSASQGTGDRSPLHF. The CDR3 DNA sequence: TGTGCCAGCAGTGCGTCCCAGGGGACAGGGGATCGATCACCCCTCCACTTT.